This T cell receptor (beta chain) was documented in a study of cytomegalovirus exposure and HLA in healthy donors. On this clone: What it recognizes is unknown.

V dropped 8 bases and J dropped 2 bases, with 12 bases sitting between them. The CDR3 covers 14 residues. In germline, CDR1 is LNHDA, CDR2 SQIVND (reference sequence). A multiplex PCR was run with 60 Vbeta primers and 13 Jbeta primers. Here immunoSEQ multiplex PCR was the method, and the copy in TCRdb shows in-frame clones only, minus some. The profile shows 90,000 to 100,000 clones, more than 70% of them singletons. Study-level points and caveats: Roughly uniform depth of sequencing across donors was assumed in presence/absence analyses. Testing in vitro showed a few CMV-associated chains specific for CMV antigens. An observed cluster of highly shared sequence variants was recorded as a likely sequencing artifact. As a later analysis revealed, most CMV-associated TCR beta chains appeared HLA-restricted.

This chain uses TRBV19 with TRBJ2-2; a weak D match, TRBD2 (6 bases). The sample consisted of PBMCs. The origin of this receptor is a man between 18 and 35 years old in good health and CMV-seronegative. CDR3 sequence (DNA): TGTGCCAGTTCGCCTAGCGTTAACACCGGGGAGCTGTTTTTT. Translating gives CASSPSVNTGELFF.